Listed below are T cell receptor beta chains from one sample, sequenced in a study of regulatory T cells in long-lasting Graves disease. TCRdb ran MiXCR on the multiplex PCR reads and lists one entry per CDR3 protein. The table records some 450,000 distinct CDR3 sequences, 16% of them present only once. These data were likewise used in another study, on T cells in Graves' hyperthyroidism and ophthalmopathy.

The specimen comprised peripheral blood mononuclear cells (PBMCs), sampled at new diagnosis, from a patient treated with antithyroid drugs. These receptors were obtained from a woman in her thirties with Graves disease. Each CDR3 is given with its conserved first and last residue. Each record gives: J gene, V gene, clone size, D gene, CDR3 protein. D genes are given only for firm matches. The size entry is marked missing in some rows and otherwise reads once, few, many or a size class.

j_gene: TRBJ2-5; v_gene: TRBV5-1; abundance: few; d_gene: NA; CDR3aa: CASSLALGIQETQYF
j_gene: TRBJ2-1; v_gene: TRBV6-2/TRBV6-3; abundance: few; d_gene: TRBD2; CDR3aa: CASSSTRSGSGSSYNEQFF
j_gene: TRBJ2-7; v_gene: TRBV7-9; abundance: NA; d_gene: NA; CDR3aa: CASTTELRLASEQYF
j_gene: TRBJ1-2; v_gene: TRBV5-1; abundance: NA; d_gene: NA; CDR3aa: CASSLDRIYGYTF
j_gene: TRBJ2-1; v_gene: TRBV5-1; abundance: NA; d_gene: TRBD2; CDR3aa: CASSIGLALEQFF
j_gene: TRBJ2-7; v_gene: TRBV28; abundance: many; d_gene: TRBD2; CDR3aa: CASEGLGSSYEQYF
j_gene: TRBJ2-1; v_gene: TRBV19; abundance: many; d_gene: TRBD2; CDR3aa: CASQTSGRAGNEQFF
j_gene: TRBJ2-1; v_gene: TRBV30; abundance: many; d_gene: TRBD2; CDR3aa: CAWTITSGNEQFF
j_gene: TRBJ1-1; v_gene: TRBV27; abundance: many; d_gene: NA; CDR3aa: CASSLSWGAREKAFF
j_gene: TRBJ1-2; v_gene: TRBV2; abundance: many; d_gene: TRBD1; CDR3aa: CASTQGVPNYGYTF
j_gene: TRBJ2-3; v_gene: TRBV18; abundance: NA; d_gene: TRBD2; CDR3aa: CASSPPGLARSDTQYF
j_gene: TRBJ1-3; v_gene: TRBV5-5; abundance: few; d_gene: TRBD1; CDR3aa: CASSTRTGGPTGNTIYF
j_gene: TRBJ2-7; v_gene: TRBV9; abundance: many; d_gene: NA; CDR3aa: CASARSSYEQYF
j_gene: TRBJ1-1; v_gene: TRBV13; abundance: many; d_gene: NA; CDR3aa: CASSSRGSRGTEAFF
j_gene: TRBJ1-4; v_gene: TRBV7-2; abundance: few; d_gene: NA; CDR3aa: CASSLNSGVATNEKLFF
j_gene: TRBJ2-5; v_gene: TRBV4-1; abundance: NA; d_gene: NA; CDR3aa: CASSGPGGETQYF
j_gene: TRBJ1-2; v_gene: TRBV7-8; abundance: many; d_gene: TRBD1; CDR3aa: CASSLGGTANYGYTF
j_gene: TRBJ2-7; v_gene: TRBV30; abundance: NA; d_gene: TRBD2; CDR3aa: CAWSVPRTSGSPGEQYF
j_gene: TRBJ2-5; v_gene: TRBV20-1; abundance: NA; d_gene: NA; CDR3aa: CSAPGWGPQETQYF
j_gene: TRBJ2-3; v_gene: TRBV18; abundance: many; d_gene: TRBD2; CDR3aa: CASSRTSSGTDTQYF
j_gene: TRBJ2-7; v_gene: TRBV20-1; abundance: NA; d_gene: NA; CDR3aa: CSASSTYEQYF
j_gene: TRBJ2-1; v_gene: TRBV9; abundance: many; d_gene: NA; CDR3aa: CASGTQGRNEQFF
j_gene: TRBJ2-7; v_gene: TRBV30; abundance: many; d_gene: NA; CDR3aa: CAWSLSRGAPDEQYF
j_gene: TRBJ2-1; v_gene: TRBV9; abundance: NA; d_gene: TRBD2; CDR3aa: CASSVGGGVYNEQFF
j_gene: TRBJ2-3; v_gene: TRBV5-4; abundance: NA; d_gene: NA; CDR3aa: CASSISLAISTDTQYF
j_gene: TRBJ2-7; v_gene: TRBV28; abundance: many; d_gene: NA; CDR3aa: CASSTEGIVDEQYF
j_gene: TRBJ2-1; v_gene: TRBV15; abundance: many; d_gene: NA; CDR3aa: CATSRDERLSYNEQFF
j_gene: TRBJ2-1; v_gene: TRBV20-1; abundance: NA; d_gene: TRBD2; CDR3aa: CSARDGRAGSTVGWQFF
j_gene: TRBJ2-1; v_gene: TRBV20-1; abundance: NA; d_gene: NA; CDR3aa: CSARDQGGIALMYNEQFF
j_gene: TRBJ1-1; v_gene: TRBV5-1; abundance: many; d_gene: NA; CDR3aa: CASSLTWSGTPHRGTEAFF
j_gene: TRBJ2-5; v_gene: TRBV6-1; abundance: many; d_gene: TRBD2; CDR3aa: CASGTSGSLGKETQYF
j_gene: TRBJ2-2; v_gene: TRBV5-1; abundance: NA; d_gene: NA; CDR3aa: CASSLESWDTGELFF
j_gene: TRBJ2-1; v_gene: TRBV15; abundance: NA; d_gene: NA; CDR3aa: CATSRAGYNEQFF
j_gene: TRBJ2-1; v_gene: TRBV19; abundance: NA; d_gene: NA; CDR3aa: CASSKGPSTTLNEQFF
j_gene: TRBJ2-7; v_gene: TRBV13; abundance: NA; d_gene: NA; CDR3aa: CASSLGLVHEPYF
j_gene: TRBJ2-1; v_gene: TRBV5-1; abundance: NA; d_gene: TRBD2; CDR3aa: CASSWGLAVSYNEQFF
j_gene: TRBJ2-7; v_gene: TRBV20-1; abundance: few; d_gene: TRBD2; CDR3aa: CSAKTSGFYEQYF
j_gene: TRBJ2-3; v_gene: TRBV12-3/TRBV12-4; abundance: NA; d_gene: TRBD2; CDR3aa: CASRVLAGAVDTQYF
j_gene: TRBJ2-5; v_gene: TRBV7-2; abundance: many; d_gene: NA; CDR3aa: CASSKMAGKETQYF